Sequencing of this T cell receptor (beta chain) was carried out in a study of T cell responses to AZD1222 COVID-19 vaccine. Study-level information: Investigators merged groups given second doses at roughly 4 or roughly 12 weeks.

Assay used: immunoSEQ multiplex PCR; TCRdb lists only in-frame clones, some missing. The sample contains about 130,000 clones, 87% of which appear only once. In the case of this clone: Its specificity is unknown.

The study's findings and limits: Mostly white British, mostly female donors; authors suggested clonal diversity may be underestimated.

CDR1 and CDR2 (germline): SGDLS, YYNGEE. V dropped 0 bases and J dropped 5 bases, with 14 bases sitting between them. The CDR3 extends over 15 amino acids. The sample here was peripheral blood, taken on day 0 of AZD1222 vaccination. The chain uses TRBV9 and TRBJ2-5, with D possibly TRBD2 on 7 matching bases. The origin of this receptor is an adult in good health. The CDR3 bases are TGTGCCAGCAGCGTAGTCGGGGGGCAGGGCGAGACCCAGTACTTC. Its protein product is CASSVVGGQGETQYF.